These T cell receptor beta chains were read from a single sample in a study of OX40 agonist ivuxolimab in advanced cancers. Sequencing was performed with immunoSEQ multiplex PCR; in TCRdb, only in-frame clones are kept and a portion is missing. This sample has 65,000 to 95,000 clones, with 75% to 90% found just once. The input for sequencing was CD4+ or CD8+ T cells sorted from blood, taken in a trial of the OX40 agonist ivuxolimab. The source of these receptors is an adult with an advanced solid tumor such as melanoma, head and neck, liver or kidney cancer. The CDR3 runs from the conserved cysteine through the conserved F or W. The D gene is left open where the match is weak. Size tells how often a clone was seen (once, few, many) or the class of an expanded clone, and some rows leave it out.

>.|TRBJ2-3|TRBV7-9|.
TGTGCCAGCAGCCTTCTTCGGGGTGGGCACGGTACGCAGTATTTT
CASSLLRGGHGTQYF
>.|TRBJ1-5|TRBV10-3|.
TGTGCCATCAGTGGGTCGGGGGGGAATCAGCCCCAGCATTTT
CAISGSGGNQPQHF
>TRBD1|TRBJ2-1|TRBV29-1|.
TGCAGCGGAATACAGACAGGGCTGGAGTTCTTC
CSGIQTGLEFF
>.|TRBJ1-5|TRBV10-3|few
TGTGCCATCAGTGAGTCGACGGATTACAATCAGCCCCAGCATTTT
CAISESTDYNQPQHF
>TRBD1|TRBJ2-7|TRBV5-1|.
TGCGCCAGCAGCTTGACGACGGACAGGGACGAGCAGTACTTC
CASSLTTDRDEQYF
>TRBD1|TRBJ1-5|TRBV19|.
TGTGCCAGTAGTAGTCACAGGGGCGGGGATCAGCCCCAGCATTTT
CASSSHRGGDQPQHF
>.|TRBJ2-5|TRBV5-1|once
TGCGCCAGCAGCTTGGTGGCGGGGGCTACCCAAGAGACCCAGTACTTC
CASSLVAGATQETQYF
>.|TRBJ1-1|TRBV28|.
TGTGCCAGCAGTACACAGGGAATGAACACTGAAGCTTTCTTT
CASSTQGMNTEAFF
>.|TRBJ1-3|TRBV2|.
TGTGCCAGCACCGTAGACAGAACTGGAAACACCATATATTTT
CASTVDRTGNTIYF
>.|TRBJ1-1|TRBV14|once
TGTGCCAGCAGCCAAGTCCTGGGTTACACTGAAGCTTTCTTT
CASSQVLGYTEAFF
>.|TRBJ1-4|TRBV9|.
TGTGCCAGCAACGCCCCGGGAGAAAAACTGTTTTTT
CASNAPGEKLFF
>.|TRBJ1-2|TRBV9|.
TGTGCCAGCAGCCTAGGAGGGGGGCATGGGAACTATGGCTACACCTTC
CASSLGGGHGNYGYTF